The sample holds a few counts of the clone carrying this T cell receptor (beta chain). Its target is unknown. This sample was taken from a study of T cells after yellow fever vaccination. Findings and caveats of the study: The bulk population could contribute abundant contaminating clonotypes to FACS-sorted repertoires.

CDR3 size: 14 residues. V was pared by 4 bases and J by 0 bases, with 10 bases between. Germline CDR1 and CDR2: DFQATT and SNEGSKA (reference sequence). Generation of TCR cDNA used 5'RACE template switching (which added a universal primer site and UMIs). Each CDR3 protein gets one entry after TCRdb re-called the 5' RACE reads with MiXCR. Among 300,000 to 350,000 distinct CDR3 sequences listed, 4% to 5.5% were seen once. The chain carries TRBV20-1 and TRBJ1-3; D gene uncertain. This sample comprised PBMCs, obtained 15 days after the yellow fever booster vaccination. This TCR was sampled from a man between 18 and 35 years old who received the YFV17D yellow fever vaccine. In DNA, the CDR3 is TGCAGTGCTAATTGGCAAAACTCTGGAAACACCATATATTTT. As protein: CSANWQNSGNTIYF.